The source of this T cell receptor beta chain is a study of blood T cell repertoires in COVID-19. In the study overall: Acute and convalescent COVID-19 samples came from the United States, Italy and Spain. In each case, the material was cDNA or gDNA derived from T cells, B-cell-depleted T cells, or PBMCs.

As handled by the study authors: Cell counts per sample came from amplifying reference gene primers. Data came from immunoSEQ multiplex PCR; TCRdb stores just in-frame clones and leaves some out. The DNA gave D and trimming, while V, J and clone size come from that table. The sample consists of around 28,000 clones, nearly 90% of them appearing once. The ends lost 0 bases at V and 2 bases at J; junction bases unmatched: 4. The CDR3 covers 15 residues. Germline CDR1 SGDLS, CDR2 YYNGEE. This clonotype was sampled from a human donor with acute or convalescent COVID-19. The donor label of this sample is uncertain. The chain has TRBV9 and TRBJ2-7; 8 bases align to TRBD1. The sequenced sample was peripheral blood. CDR3: CASSVGQGITYEQYF. Written as DNA, the CDR3 is TGTGCCAGCAGCGTAGGACAGGGGATAACCTACGAGCAGTACTTC.